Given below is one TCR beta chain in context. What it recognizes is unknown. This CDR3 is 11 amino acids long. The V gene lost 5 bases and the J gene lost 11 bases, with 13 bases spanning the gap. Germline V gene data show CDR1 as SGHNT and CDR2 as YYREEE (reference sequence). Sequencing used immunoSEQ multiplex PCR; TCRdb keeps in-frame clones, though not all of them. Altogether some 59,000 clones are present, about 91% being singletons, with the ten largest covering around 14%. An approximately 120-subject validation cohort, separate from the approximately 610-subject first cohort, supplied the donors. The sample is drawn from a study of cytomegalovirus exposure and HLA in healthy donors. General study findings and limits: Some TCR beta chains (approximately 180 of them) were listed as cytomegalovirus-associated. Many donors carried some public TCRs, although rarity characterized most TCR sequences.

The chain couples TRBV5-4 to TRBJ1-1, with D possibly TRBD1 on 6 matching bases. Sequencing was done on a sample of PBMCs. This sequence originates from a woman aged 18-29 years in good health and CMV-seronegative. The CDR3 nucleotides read TGTGCCAGCAGTTCGGGGGGCGGGGCTTTCTTT. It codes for CASSSGGGAFF.